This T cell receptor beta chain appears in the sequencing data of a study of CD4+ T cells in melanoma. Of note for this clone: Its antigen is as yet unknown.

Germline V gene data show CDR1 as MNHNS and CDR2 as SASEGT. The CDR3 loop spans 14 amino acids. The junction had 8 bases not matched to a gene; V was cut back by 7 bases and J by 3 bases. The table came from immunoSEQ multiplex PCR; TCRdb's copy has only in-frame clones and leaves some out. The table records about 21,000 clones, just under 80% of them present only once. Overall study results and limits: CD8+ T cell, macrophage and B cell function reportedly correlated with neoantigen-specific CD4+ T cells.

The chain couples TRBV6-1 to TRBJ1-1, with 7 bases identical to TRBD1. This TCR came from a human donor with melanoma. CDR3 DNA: TGTGCCAGCAACCGACAGGGCGGATACACTGAAGCTTTCTTT. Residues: CASNRQGGYTEAFF.